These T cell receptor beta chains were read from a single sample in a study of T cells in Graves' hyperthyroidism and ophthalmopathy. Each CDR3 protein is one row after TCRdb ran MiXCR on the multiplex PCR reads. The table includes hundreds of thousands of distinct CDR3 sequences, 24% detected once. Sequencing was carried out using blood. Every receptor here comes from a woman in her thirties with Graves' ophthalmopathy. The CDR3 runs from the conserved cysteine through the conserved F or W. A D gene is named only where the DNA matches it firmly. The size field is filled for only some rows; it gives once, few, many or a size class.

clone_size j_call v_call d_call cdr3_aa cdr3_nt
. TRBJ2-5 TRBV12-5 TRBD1 CASATGGLETQYF TGTGCTAGTGCTACAGGGGGCCTGGAGACCCAGTACTTC
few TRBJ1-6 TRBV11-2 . CASSLEWATLSHSPLHF TGTGCCAGCAGCTTAGAGTGGGCAACGCTTTCTCATTCACCCCTCCACTTT
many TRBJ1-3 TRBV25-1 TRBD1 CASSDLLGQGPMGSGNTIYF TGTGCCAGCAGTGATCTTTTGGGACAGGGGCCTATGGGCTCTGGAAACACCATATATTTT
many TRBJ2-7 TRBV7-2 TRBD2 CASSRSGAFSYEQYF TGTGCCAGCAGCCGAAGCGGGGCCTTCTCCTACGAGCAGTACTTC
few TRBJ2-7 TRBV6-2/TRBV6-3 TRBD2 CASSLTSGSPNEQYF TGTGCCAGCAGTCTCACTAGCGGGAGCCCCAACGAGCAGTACTTC
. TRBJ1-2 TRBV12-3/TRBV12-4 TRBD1 CASSSPGQGLRNGYTF TGTGCCAGCAGTTCCCCCGGACAGGGGTTGCGGAATGGCTACACCTTC
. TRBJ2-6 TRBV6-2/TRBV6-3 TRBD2 CASSGTSGAGDAGANVLTF TGTGCCAGCAGCGGGACCTCTGGGGCGGGAGACGCTGGGGCCAACGTCCTGACTTTC
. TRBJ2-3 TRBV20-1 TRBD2 CSASSGESTDTQYF TGCAGTGCTAGTAGCGGGGAAAGCACAGATACGCAGTATTTT
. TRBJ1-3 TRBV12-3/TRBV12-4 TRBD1 CASSFSRGNTIYF TGTGCCAGCAGTTTCTCCAGGGGGAACACCATATATTTT
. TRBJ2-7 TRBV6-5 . CASSNLTGSYEQYF TGTGCCAGCAGTAACCTTACAGGGTCCTACGAGCAGTACTTC